This T cell receptor beta chain comes out of a study of shared clonotypes between healthy human individuals. Study summary: Participating donors consisted of two women and a few men aged 18 to 49.

Data came from immunoSEQ multiplex PCR; TCRdb stores just in-frame clones and leaves some out. The table has approximately 95,000 clones, under 70% seen once; the top ten hold about 48%. Per germline, CDR1 LNHDA and CDR2 SQIVND (reference sequence). The V segment lost 6 bases and the J segment 2 bases; nucleotides outside the gene matches: 4. The CDR3 covers 14 residues. Donors had no recently reported acute infections or vaccinations and were HIV-negative. CD45RO+ cells were combined with CCR7-negative CD45RA+ TemRA cells to form CD8 memory. The specimen sequenced was memory CD8+ T cells sorted from blood. Subset given: CD45RO+ cells pooled with CCR7-negative TemRA cells. V usage is TRBV19 and J usage is TRBJ2-7; 10 bases match TRBD2. The receptor comes from a man aged 30 to 45 in good health. The CDR3 DNA sequence: TGTGCCAGTAGGAGGACTAGCGGAACCTACGAGCAGTACTTC. It yields the protein CASRRTSGTYEQYF.